The sequence of this T cell receptor beta chain was determined in a study of T cell repertoires in cytomegalovirus infection. In the study overall: It was the public TCR beta signatures that indicated both CMV infection and matching HLA type.

Looked up from germline, CDR1 is SGHTA and CDR2 is FQGNSA. The CDR3 has 16 residues. V lost 5 bases to trimming and J lost 5 bases; unmatched junction nucleotides: 12. TCRdb independently ran MiXCR on the reads; one entry per CDR3 protein. The sample holds some 220,000 distinct CDR3 sequences; about 12% are singletons and the top ten take around 1.6%. This clonotype occurred many times. This sequence was found in a human donor in good health (CMV status not recorded). Some clones in this sample may be carry-over from other donors' samples. V usage is TRBV7-2 and J usage is TRBJ1-1; 9 positions match TRBD1. Sequencing input: PBMCs. DNA for the CDR3: TGTGCCAGCAGCGAGCGGACAGGGGCCTTAAGAACTGAAGCTTTCTTT. It is translated as CASSERTGALRTEAFF.